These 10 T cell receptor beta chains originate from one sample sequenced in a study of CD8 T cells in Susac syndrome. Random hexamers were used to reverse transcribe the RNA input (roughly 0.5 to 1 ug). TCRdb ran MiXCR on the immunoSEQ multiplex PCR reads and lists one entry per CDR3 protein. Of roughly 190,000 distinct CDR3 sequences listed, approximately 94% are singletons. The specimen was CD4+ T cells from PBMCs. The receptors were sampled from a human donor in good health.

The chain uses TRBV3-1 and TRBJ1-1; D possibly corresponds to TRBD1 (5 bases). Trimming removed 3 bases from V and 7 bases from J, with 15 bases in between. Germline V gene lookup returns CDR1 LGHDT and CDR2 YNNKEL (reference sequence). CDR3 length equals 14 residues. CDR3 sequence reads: CASSHEAGHGEAFF. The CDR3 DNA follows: TGTGCCAGCAGCCACGAGGCAGGGCACGGTGAAGCTTTCTTT.

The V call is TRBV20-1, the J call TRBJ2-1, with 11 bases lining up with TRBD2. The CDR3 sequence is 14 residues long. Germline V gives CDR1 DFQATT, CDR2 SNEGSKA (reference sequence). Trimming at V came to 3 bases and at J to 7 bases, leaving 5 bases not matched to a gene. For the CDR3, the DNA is TGCAGTGCTAGGTTGACTAGCGGGGTAAATGAGCAGTTCTTC. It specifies CSARLTSGVNEQFF.

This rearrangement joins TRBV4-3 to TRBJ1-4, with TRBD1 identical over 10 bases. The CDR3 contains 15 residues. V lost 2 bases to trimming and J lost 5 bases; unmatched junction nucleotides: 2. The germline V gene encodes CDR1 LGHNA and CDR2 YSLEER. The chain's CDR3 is CASSQSGQGNEKLFF. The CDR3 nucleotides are TGCGCCAGCAGCCAATCGGGACAGGGGAATGAAAAACTGTTTTTT.

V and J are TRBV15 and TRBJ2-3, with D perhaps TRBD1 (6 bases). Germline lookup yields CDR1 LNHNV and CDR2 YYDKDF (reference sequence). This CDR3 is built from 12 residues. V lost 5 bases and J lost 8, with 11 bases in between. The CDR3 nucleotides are TGTGCCACCAGCGCAGGGGTTGGTACGCAGTATTTT. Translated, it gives CATSAGVGTQYF.

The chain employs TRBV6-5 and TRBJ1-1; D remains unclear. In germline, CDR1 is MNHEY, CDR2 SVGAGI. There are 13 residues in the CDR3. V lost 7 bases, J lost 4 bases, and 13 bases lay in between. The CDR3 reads CASIRPLGTEAFF. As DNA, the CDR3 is TGTGCCAGCATACGGCCGTTGGGCACTGAAGCTTTCTTT.

CDR3 in amino acids: CSVLRGGRNTEAFF. In nucleotides, the CDR3 is TGCAGCGTTCTTCGGGGGGGGAGGAACACTGAAGCTTTCTTT. This sequence joins TRBV29-1 and TRBJ1-1, with TRBD1 as a possible D gene (5 bases). The CDR3 totals 14 residues. Germline assignment: CDR1 SQVTM and CDR2 ANQGSEA. Deletions cut 5 bases from V and 1 base from J, with 14 bases between. Together with reference TRBV29-1 and TRBJ1-1, the CDR3 gives the full variable domain: SAVISQKPSRDICQRGTSLTIQCQVDSQVTMMFWYRQQPGQSLTLIATANQGSEATYESGFVIDKFPISRPNLTFSTLTVSNMSPEDSSIYLCSVLRGGRNTEAFFGQGTRLTVV.

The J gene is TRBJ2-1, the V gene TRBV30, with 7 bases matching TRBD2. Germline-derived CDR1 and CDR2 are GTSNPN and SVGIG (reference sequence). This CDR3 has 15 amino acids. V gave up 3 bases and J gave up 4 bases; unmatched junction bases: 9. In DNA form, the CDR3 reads TGTGCCTGGAGCCCAGGACTAGTGGGTTACAATGAGCAGTTCTTC. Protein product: CAWSPGLVGYNEQFF.

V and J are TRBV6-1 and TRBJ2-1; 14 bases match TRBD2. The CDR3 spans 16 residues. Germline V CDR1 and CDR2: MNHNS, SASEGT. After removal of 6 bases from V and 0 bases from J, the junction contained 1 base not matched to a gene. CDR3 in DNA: TGTGCCAGCAGGGGACTAGCGGGAGTCTCCTACAATGAGCAGTTCTTC. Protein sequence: CASRGLAGVSYNEQFF.

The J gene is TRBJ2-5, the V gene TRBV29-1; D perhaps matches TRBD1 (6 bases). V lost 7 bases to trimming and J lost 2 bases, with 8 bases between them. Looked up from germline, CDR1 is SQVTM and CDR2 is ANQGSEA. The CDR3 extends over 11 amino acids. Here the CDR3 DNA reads TGCAGCGCCGGACAGCAAGAGACCCAGTACTTC. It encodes CSAGQQETQYF.

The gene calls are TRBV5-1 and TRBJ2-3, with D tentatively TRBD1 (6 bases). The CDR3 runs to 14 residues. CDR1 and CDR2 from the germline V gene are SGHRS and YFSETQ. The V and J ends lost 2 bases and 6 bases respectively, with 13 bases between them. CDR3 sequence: CASSLMDSKDTQYF. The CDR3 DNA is TGCGCCAGCAGCTTAATGGACAGCAAGGATACGCAGTATTTT.